The following is a TCR beta chain sequence with its context. Its antigen remains unknown. This entry comes from a study of cytomegalovirus exposure and HLA in healthy donors. With 7 bases clipped from V and 3 bases from J, the junction kept 10 bases outside the gene matches. The CDR3 length is 16 residues. Germline CDR1 reads LNHDA; CDR2 reads SQIVND (reference sequence). Broader study findings: Presence/absence results assume similar sequencing depth per donor, which may not hold. In vitro assays verified that three CMV-associated chains recognized CMV antigens specifically.

A multiplex PCR was run with 60 Vbeta primers and 13 Jbeta primers. In the study's own analysis: Unique TCR beta chains totaled roughly 80 million in a later count, with roughly 11 million of them shared. Using immunoSEQ multiplex PCR, the repertoire was profiled, and TCRdb retains in-frame clones only, with some absent. The V and J calls and clone size come from that table; D and trimming were worked out from the DNA. This table has 80,000 to 130,000 clones, around 80% appearing once. The rearrangement uses TRBV19 and TRBJ1-4, with TRBD1 matching over 8 bases. Sequencing was carried out using PBMCs. The TCR sequence derives from a young woman in good health and CMV-seronegative. The CDR3, as DNA: TGTGCCAGTACCCCCGGACCGGGACAGGCTAATGAAAAACTGTTTTTT. Translating it yields CASTPGPGQANEKLFF.